The sequence of this T cell receptor beta chain was determined in a study of CD8 T cells in ankylosing spondylitis. TCRdb re-called the 5' RACE reads with MiXCR, one entry per CDR3 protein. Of 200,000 to 300,000 distinct CDR3 sequences listed, 32% are singletons. The specimen was blood, either unsorted or a sorted T cell fraction (not recorded which). This TCR was sampled from a male donor with ankylosing spondylitis or in good health (not recorded which).

For the CDR3, the DNA is TGTGCCAGCAGTTGGTACACCGATGACTATGGCTACACCTTC. Amino acids: CASSWYTDDYGYTF. V is TRBV12-3 or TRBV12-4 and J is TRBJ1-2; D is unclear. CDR3 length: 14 residues. Trimming took off 4 bases at V and 3 bases at J, with 12 bases between the two ends.